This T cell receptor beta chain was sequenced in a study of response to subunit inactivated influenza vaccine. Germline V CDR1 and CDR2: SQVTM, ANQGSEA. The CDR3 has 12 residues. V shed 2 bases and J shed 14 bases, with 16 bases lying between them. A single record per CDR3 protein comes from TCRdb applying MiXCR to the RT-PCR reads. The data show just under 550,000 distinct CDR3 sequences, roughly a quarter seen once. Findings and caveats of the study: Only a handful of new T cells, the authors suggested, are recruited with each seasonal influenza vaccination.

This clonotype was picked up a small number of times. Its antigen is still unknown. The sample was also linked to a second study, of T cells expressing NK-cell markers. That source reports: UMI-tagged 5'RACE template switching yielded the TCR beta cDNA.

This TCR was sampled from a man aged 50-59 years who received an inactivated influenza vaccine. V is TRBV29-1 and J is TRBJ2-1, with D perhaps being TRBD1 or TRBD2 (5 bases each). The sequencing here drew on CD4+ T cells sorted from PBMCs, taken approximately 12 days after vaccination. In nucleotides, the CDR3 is TGCAGCGTTGAATATCGCAGGGCCGGGGAGTTCTTC. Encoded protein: CSVEYRRAGEFF.